These 23 T cell receptor beta chains originate from one sample sequenced in a study of T cell responses to AZD1222 COVID-19 vaccine. The data were produced by immunoSEQ multiplex PCR, yet TCRdb's version contains in-frame clones alone and is incomplete. The sample shows 150,000 or so clones, 94% of them seen only once. Material: peripheral blood, obtained on day 0 of AZD1222 vaccination. The receptors shown here come from an adult in good health.

The chain employs TRBV5-1 and TRBJ2-2; D could derive from TRBD1 or TRBD2 (5 bases each). The CDR3 length is 13 residues. Germline-derived CDR1 and CDR2 are SGHRS and YFSETQ. V lost 7 bases to trimming and J lost 3 bases, with 10 bases between them. CDR3 sequence: CASLRDDTGELFF. The CDR3 DNA reads TGCGCCAGCTTGAGGGACGACACCGGGGAGCTGTTTTTT.

The chain couples TRBV7-9 to TRBJ1-3; possibly TRBD1 for D (5 bases). Germline V gene data show CDR1 as SEHNR and CDR2 as FQNEAQ (reference sequence). The CDR3 covers 12 residues. Between the trimmed V and J ends, which lost 2 bases and 9 bases, there was a span of 8 bases. In DNA, the CDR3 is TGTGCCAGCAGCTTATGGGGCACCACCATATATTTT. Translating gives CASSLWGTTIYF.

The sample holds one count of this clone. The chain recombines TRBV7-8 with TRBJ2-1; a possible D gene is TRBD2 (6 bases). Germline assignment: CDR1 SGHVS and CDR2 FQNEAQ. Trimming shortened V by 0 bases and J by 5 bases, and 14 bases separated the two germline ends. The CDR3 covers 16 residues. In nucleotides, the CDR3 is TGTGCCAGCAGCTTAGCGCTTGGGCGGGGACACAATGAGCAGTTCTTC. This translates into CASSLALGRGHNEQFF.

The rearrangement joins TRBV27 to TRBJ2-7; TRBD2 aligns across 9 bases. This CDR3 spans 15 amino acids. Unmatched junction bases numbered 5, after V lost 3 bases and J lost 2 bases. Germline CDR1 MNHEY, CDR2 SMNVEV (reference sequence). The CDR3 region is CASSFTLAGTYEQYF. In DNA, the CDR3 is TGTGCCAGCAGTTTCACCCTAGCGGGAACCTACGAGCAGTACTTC.

This chain uses TRBV10-3 with TRBJ1-3; D is unclear. Germline CDR1 reads ENHRY; CDR2 reads SYGVKD. This CDR3 is 15 amino acids long. V lost 0 bases to trimming and J lost 0 bases, with 6 bases between them. CDR3 sequence: CAISESASSGNTIYF. The CDR3 nucleotides read TGTGCCATCAGTGAGTCTGCCTCCTCTGGAAACACCATATATTTT.

The gene calls are TRBV3-1 (or the pseudogene TRBV3-2) and TRBJ1-5; 7 bases line up with TRBD1. This CDR3 is 13 amino acids long. With 6 bases clipped from V and 1 base from J, the junction kept 0 bases outside the gene matches. Per the germline V gene, CDR1 is LGHDT and CDR2 is YNNKEL (reference sequence). The CDR3 protein is CASRQGSNQPQHF. CDR3 nucleotide sequence: TGTGCCAGCAGACAGGGGAGCAATCAGCCCCAGCATTTT.

The V and J genes are TRBV10-1 and TRBJ1-3; D remains ambiguous. The CDR3 runs 13 residues. Germline V gene sequence: CDR1 WNHNN, CDR2 SYGVQD (reference sequence). V was cut by 4 bases and J by 2 bases, with 6 bases left in between. Here the CDR3 reads CASSGQTGNTIYF. Written as DNA, the CDR3 is TGCGCCAGCAGTGGGCAGACTGGAAACACCATATATTTT.

V usage is TRBV2 and J usage is TRBJ1-6, with a tentative D call TRBD1 (6 bases). The CDR3 is made up of 14 amino acids. Deletions cut 6 bases from V and 7 bases from J, with 13 bases between. Looked up from germline, CDR1 is SNHLY and CDR2 is FYNNEI. CDR3 bases: TGTGCCAGCAGGACAGGAGTGGGGAATTCACCCCTCCACTTT. Protein product: CASRTGVGNSPLHF.

The chain joins TRBV30 to TRBJ2-2; D may be TRBD1 (6 bases). Deletions cut 5 bases from V and 9 bases from J, with 13 bases between. The CDR3 covers 12 residues. The germline CDR1 and CDR2 sequences are GTSNPN and SVGIG (reference sequence). The DNA for the CDR3 is TGTGCCTGGTCACCAGGGGCCTGGGAGCTGTTTTTT. It is translated as CAWSPGAWELFF.

The J gene is TRBJ1-1, the V gene TRBV3-1 (or the pseudogene TRBV3-2); D uncertain. The ends were cut back, 4 bases at V and 14 bases at J, with 20 bases in the middle. This CDR3 has 13 residues. Germline-derived CDR1 and CDR2 are LGHDT and YNNKEL (reference sequence). The CDR3 protein is CASSPFGRELLFF. For the CDR3, the DNA is TGTGCCAGCAGCCCCTTCGGTAGGGAGCTCCTCTTCTTT.

The V and J genes are TRBV14 and TRBJ2-1, with TRBD2 as a possible D gene (5 bases). The germline V gene encodes CDR1 SGHDN and CDR2 FVKESK. CDR3 length: 14 residues. Trimming took off 4 bases at V and 0 bases at J, with 7 bases between the two ends. The CDR3 DNA follows: TGTGCCAGCAGCCCCGGGATCTCCTACAATGAGCAGTTCTTC. It is translated as CASSPGISYNEQFF. The full variable domain, completed using reference TRBV14 and TRBJ2-1, is EAGVTQFPSHSVIEKGQTVTLRCDPISGHDNLYWYRRVMGKEIKFLLHFVKESKQDESGMPNNRFLAERTGGTYSTLKVQPAELEDSGVYFCASSPGISYNEQFFGPGTRLTVL.

V usage is TRBV29-1 and J usage is TRBJ2-1; D possibly matches TRBD1 or TRBD2 (6 bases each). The V gene lost 4 bases and the J gene lost 9 bases, with 25 bases spanning the gap. Germline V gives CDR1 SQVTM, CDR2 ANQGSEA. The CDR3 sequence is 16 residues long. The CDR3 spells CSVGEGGLSQRGEQFF. CDR3 nucleotides: TGCAGCGTTGGGGAAGGGGGACTCTCACAAAGGGGTGAGCAGTTCTTC.

The gene calls are TRBV9 and TRBJ1-1; D is uncertain. Looked up from germline, CDR1 is SGDLS and CDR2 is YYNGEE. The CDR3 length is 12 residues. V shed 0 bases and J shed 7 bases, with 7 bases lying between them. This CDR3 is CASSVGRGEAFF. CDR3 nucleotides: TGTGCCAGCAGCGTAGGTCGGGGTGAAGCTTTCTTT.

The chain uses TRBV27 and TRBJ1-6; TRBD1 might be the D (5 bases). The ends were cut back, 3 bases at V and 8 bases at J, with 11 bases in the middle. Germline-derived CDR1 and CDR2 are MNHEY and SMNVEV (reference sequence). The CDR3 covers 14 residues. The DNA of the CDR3 is TGTGCCAGCAGTTTTTCAGGGCGCGATTCACCCCTCCACTTT. It codes for CASSFSGRDSPLHF.

The chain is built from TRBV28 and TRBJ1-1, with D possibly TRBD1 on 5 matching bases. Per germline, CDR1 MDHEN and CDR2 SYDVKM. The CDR3 loop spans 13 amino acids. Deletions cut 6 bases from V and 5 bases from J, with 13 bases between. Written as DNA, the CDR3 is TGTGCCAGCAGCCTCCAGGGTTATACTGAAGCTTTCTTT. Translating it yields CASSLQGYTEAFF.

This chain's CDR3 is CAISGQGFDGYTF. In DNA form, the CDR3 reads TGTGCCATCAGTGGACAGGGTTTCGATGGCTACACCTTC. The rearrangement joins TRBV10-3 to TRBJ1-2; 7 bases match TRBD1. J was trimmed by 6 bases and V by 4 bases; bases with no gene match: 5. This CDR3 region has 13 residues. Germline CDR1 reads ENHRY; CDR2 reads SYGVKD.

The gene calls are TRBV7-3 and TRBJ1-1, with 7 nucleotides matching TRBD1. From germline, CDR1 is SGHTA and CDR2 FQGTGA. The CDR3 is made up of 14 amino acids. The V gene end was trimmed by 4 bases and the J gene end by 4 bases; junction bases not matched to a gene: 6. The CDR3 sequence is CASSSQGESTEAFF. CDR3 in DNA: TGTGCCAGCAGCTCCCAGGGGGAAAGCACTGAAGCTTTCTTT.

The chain carries TRBV2 and TRBJ1-1; D is unresolved. The CDR3 sequence is 15 residues long. Germline CDR1 reads SNHLY; CDR2 reads FYNNEI. Deletions cut 0 bases from V and 4 bases from J, with 12 bases between. The CDR3 spells CASSEAPGSGTEAFF. The CDR3 DNA follows: TGTGCCAGCAGTGAAGCCCCTGGATCCGGCACTGAAGCTTTCTTT.

V gene TRBV30 combines with J gene TRBJ2-1; D unresolved. This CDR3 comprises 15 residues. Germline values: CDR1 GTSNPN, CDR2 SVGIG (reference sequence). V lost 5 bases and J 0 bases, leaving 14 bases between the germline ends. The CDR3, as DNA: TGTGCCTGGTTCTATGGCGCAAGCTCCTACAATGAGCAGTTCTTC. This gives the protein CAWFYGASSYNEQFF.

This clone was recorded once. The chain combines TRBV28 with TRBJ2-7, with unresolved D. Germline assignment: CDR1 MDHEN and CDR2 SYDVKM. Deletions cut 6 bases from V and 7 bases from J, with 19 bases between. The CDR3 is 14 amino acids. CDR3: CASREIYEGSEQYF. CDR3 nucleotide sequence: TGTGCCAGCAGAGAAATATACGAAGGGTCGGAGCAGTACTTC.

The chain combines TRBV5-4 with TRBJ1-1, with unresolved D. Trimming took off 2 bases at V and 0 bases at J, with 5 bases between the two ends. Germline V gives CDR1 SGHNT, CDR2 YYREEE (reference sequence). The CDR3 has 13 amino acids. The CDR3 DNA reads TGTGCCAGCAGCTTTTCCGTGAACACTGAAGCTTTCTTT. Translating it yields CASSFSVNTEAFF.

The gene calls are TRBV6-2 or TRBV6-3 and TRBJ2-3; no firm D call. V lost 5 bases and J 8 bases, leaving 8 bases between the germline ends. The germline CDR1 and CDR2 sequences are MNHEY and SVGEGT. The CDR3 has 11 residues. CDR3 residues: CASSDGRTQYF. The CDR3 nucleotides are TGTGCCAGCAGTGATGGGCGTACGCAGTATTTT.

A remark on this clone: Its ends do not fully match the called genes, so a read error is possible. This chain joins TRBV5-5 and TRBJ2-4; no reliable D call. This CDR3 has 20 amino acids. Germline V CDR1 and CDR2: SGHKS, YYEKEE (reference sequence). CDR3 in amino acids: CASRLACCGESPLAKNIQYF. The DNA for the CDR3 is TGTGCCAGCAGGTTGGCGTGCTGTGGGGAAAGCCCACTAGCCAAAAACATTCAGTACTTC.